What follows are 6 T cell receptor beta chains derived from one specimen sequenced in a study of T cells in Graves' hyperthyroidism and ophthalmopathy. The CDR3 regions of TCR beta were amplified from RNA transcripts. Initially, a first-round RT-PCR of the TCR CDR3 employed the HTBI primer set. TCRdb reprocessed the multiplex PCR reads via MiXCR and lists one record per CDR3 protein. The table lists hundreds of thousands of distinct CDR3 sequences, approximately 14% of them singletons. The source material was blood. The source of these receptors is a woman aged 18-35 years with Graves' hyperthyroidism.

The chain is built from TRBV20-1 and TRBJ1-2, with unresolved D. The germline V and J ends were trimmed by 5 bases and 2 bases, with 18 bases remaining between them. CDR1 is DFQATT and CDR2 is SNEGSKA in the germline V gene (reference sequence). This CDR3 is 15 amino acids long. This CDR3 reads CSAAPGRRRNYGYTF. CDR3 nucleotides: TGCAGTGCTGCACCCGGTCGCAGGCGGAACTATGGCTACACCTTC.

The CDR3 spells CASSDRRYREGQETQYF. CDR3 nucleotides: TGTGCCAGCAGCGACCGACGTTACAGGGAAGGACAAGAGACCCAGTACTTC. This rearrangement joins TRBV7-9 to TRBJ2-5, with TRBD1 as a possible D gene (6 bases). The V gene's germline CDR1 is SEHNR and CDR2 FQNEAQ (reference sequence). The CDR3 is 17 residues long. V lost 5 bases, J lost 2 bases, and 21 bases lay in between. The full variable domain, its missing parts supplied by reference TRBV7-9 and TRBJ2-5, is DTGVSQNPRHKITKRGQNVTFRCDPISEHNRLYWYRQTLGQGPEFLTYFQNEAQLEKSRLLSDRFSAERPKGSFSTLEIQRTEQGDSAMYLCASSDRRYREGQETQYFGPGTRLLVL.

This clonotype has more than one count but fewer than ten. The chain has TRBV6-2 or TRBV6-3 and TRBJ2-1; D not resolved. There are 11 residues in the CDR3. Looked up from germline, CDR1 is MNHEY and CDR2 is SVGEGT. Trimming shortened V by 6 bases and J by 7 bases, and 7 bases separated the two germline ends. CDR3 nucleotides: TGTGCCAGCAGATCCCGGAATGAGCAGTTCTTC. Translated, it gives CASRSRNEQFF.

This clonotype has a handful of counts. The genes are TRBV6-4 and TRBJ2-3; D tentatively reads TRBD1 or TRBD2 (5 bases each). Trimming pared 0 bases from V and 2 bases from J, leaving 9 bases between. The CDR3 loop spans 15 amino acids. Germline V gene lookup returns CDR1 MRHNA and CDR2 SNTAGT. The CDR3 loop is CASSDSAGTTDTQYF. CDR3 nucleotide sequence: TGTGCCAGCAGTGACTCGGCAGGGACCACAGATACGCAGTATTTT.

The table lists this clonotype with a few counts. V and J are TRBV11-2 and TRBJ1-1; D gene ambiguous. Germline-derived CDR1 and CDR2 are SGHAT and FQNNGV. The CDR3 loop spans 16 amino acids. V lost 1 base and J lost 4, with 16 bases in between. CDR3 DNA: TGTGCCAGCAGCTTAGTAACCGTTACGGCTGGCACTGAAGCTTTCTTT. Protein product: CASSLVTVTAGTEAFF.

This clonotype has only a few counts. This rearrangement joins TRBV5-8 to TRBJ2-1; 8 nucleotides agree with TRBD2. In germline, CDR1 is SGHTS, CDR2 YDEGEE. V lost 7 bases to trimming and J lost 4 bases; unmatched junction nucleotides: 10. The CDR3 has 15 residues. CDR3 coding DNA: TGTGCCAGCGGCCCCCGGGAGGGGGTTTACAATGAGCAGTTCTTC. Protein: CASGPREGVYNEQFF. The whole variable domain, filled in from reference TRBV5-8 and TRBJ2-1, reads EAGVTQSPTHLIKTRGQQATLRCSPISGHTSVYWYQQALGLGLQFLLWYDEGEERNRGNFPPRFSGRQFPNYSSELNVNALELEDSALYLCASGPREGVYNEQFFGPGTRLTVL.